The T cell receptor (beta chain) described here comes from a study of blood T cell repertoires in COVID-19 (dated by TCRdb to 2020 to 2022). With respect to the entire study: Samples covering the acute and convalescent phases of COVID-19 were provided by collaborators in the United States, Italy and Spain. Sample metadata almost always included a de-identified subject ID, COVID-19 status, age in years and sex. Where available, HLA class I and class II types were obtained from metadata supplied by the sample provider rather than from assay-based typing. The prospective study material was composed of cDNA or gDNA derived from T cells, B-cell-depleted T cells, or PBMCs. The repertoires were released in a freely available public database intended as a resource for research on the immune response to SARS-CoV-2. Deeply sampled blood TCRbeta repertoires from subjects exposed to, actively infected with, or recovered from COVID-19 were included in the dataset. The samples were drawn from the first 160 participants of the ongoing ImmuneRACE study and from over a thousand subjects provided by 6 global collaborators. Overall study outcomes, separate from this receptor: How much clinical and demographic metadata was included differed by source and by participant, and the metadata was provided uncurated.

Participants in the prospective study were aged roughly 18 to 89 years, lived in under 30 United States geographic areas, and enrolled through a virtual design. In the prospective study, cohorts were assigned on the basis of participant-reported clinical history obtained from a screening survey and a study questionnaire. Mobile phlebotomists in the prospective study collected whole blood, serum and a nasopharyngeal or oropharyngeal swab from every participant. Additional blood draws and questionnaires over an approximately 2-month period could optionally be provided by prospective study participants. Prospective study blood samples were shipped either frozen or at room temperature before DNA extraction. TCRbeta CDR3 regions were amplified from genomic DNA by means of the immunoSEQ Assay, a bias-controlled multiplex PCR. Per the original workflow: The number of nucleated cells in each sample was estimated by amplification of reference gene primers within the assay. To quantify the absolute abundance of each unique TCRbeta CDR3 rearrangement, sequence reads were collapsed and filtered. For each sample, productive Simpson clonality was calculated as the square root of Simpson's diversity index across productive rearrangements. Entries here come from immuneACCESS through TCRdb and include only in-frame sequences with V and J called. Some clones fail to appear in such tables; in the studies checked, an unresolved V gene covers under half of the shortfall, and the cause of the remainder is unknown. The DNA gave D and trimming, while V, J and clone size come from that table. For this sample there are 210,000 or so clones; around 80% appear just once. 3.5% to 4.5% of the sample is in the top ten clones.

Worth noting for this clone: It lacks a known antigen. No quality values exist for individual bases; no much larger clone is one base distant.

As encoded in the germline V gene, CDR1 is SGHVS while CDR2 is FNYEAQ. The CDR3 sequence holds 15 residues, the cysteine and phenylalanine included. Of all the DNA, just the CDR3 is kept, 45 bases in frame from base 1. Relative to germline, V is missing 5 bases and J is missing 7 bases, with 11 bases of the junction outside any gene match. The source material was PBMCs or T cells enriched from blood (not recorded which). The rearrangement combines TRBV7-6 with TRBJ2-3, and 8 bases in between align with TRBD2. This sequence originates from a man aged 25 to 45 with acute COVID-19. The CDR3 protein is CASSLSAGGGNTQYF. The sequenced DNA: TGTGCCAGCAGCCTTTCGGCGGGGGGTGGTAATACGCAGTATTTT.